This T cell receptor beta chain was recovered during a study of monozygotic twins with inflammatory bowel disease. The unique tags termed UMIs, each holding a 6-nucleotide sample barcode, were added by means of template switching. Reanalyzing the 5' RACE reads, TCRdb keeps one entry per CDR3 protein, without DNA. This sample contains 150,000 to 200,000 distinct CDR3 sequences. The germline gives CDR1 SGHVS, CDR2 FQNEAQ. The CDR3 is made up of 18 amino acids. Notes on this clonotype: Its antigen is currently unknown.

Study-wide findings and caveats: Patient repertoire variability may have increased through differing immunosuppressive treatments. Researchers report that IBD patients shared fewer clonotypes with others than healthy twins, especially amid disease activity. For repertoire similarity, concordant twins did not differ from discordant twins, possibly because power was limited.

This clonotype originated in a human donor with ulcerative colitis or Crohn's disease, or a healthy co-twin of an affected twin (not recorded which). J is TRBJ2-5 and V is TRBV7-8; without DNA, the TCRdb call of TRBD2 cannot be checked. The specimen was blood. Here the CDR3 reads CASSLGIWLTGGQETQYF. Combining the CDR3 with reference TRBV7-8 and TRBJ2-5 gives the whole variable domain GAGVSQSPRYKVAKRGQDVALRCDPISGHVSLFWYQQALGQGPEFLTYFQNEAQLDKSGLPSDRFFAERPEGSVSTLKIQRTQQEDSAVYLCASSLGIWLTGGQETQYFGPGTRLLVL.